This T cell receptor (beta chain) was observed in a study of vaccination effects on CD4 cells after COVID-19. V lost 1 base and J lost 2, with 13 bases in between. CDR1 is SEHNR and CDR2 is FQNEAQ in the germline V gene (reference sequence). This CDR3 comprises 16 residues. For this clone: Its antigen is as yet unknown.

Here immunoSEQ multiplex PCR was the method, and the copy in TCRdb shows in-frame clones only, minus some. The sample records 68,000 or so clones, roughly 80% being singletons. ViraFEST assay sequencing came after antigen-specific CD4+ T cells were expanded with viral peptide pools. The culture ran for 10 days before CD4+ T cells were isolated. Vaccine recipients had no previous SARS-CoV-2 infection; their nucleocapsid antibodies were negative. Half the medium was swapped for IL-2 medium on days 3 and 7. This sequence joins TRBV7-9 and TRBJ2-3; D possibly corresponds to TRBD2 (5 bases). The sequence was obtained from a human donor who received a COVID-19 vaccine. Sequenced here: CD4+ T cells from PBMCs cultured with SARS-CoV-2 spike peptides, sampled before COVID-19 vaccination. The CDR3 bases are TGTGCCAGCAGCTTAGTTGTAGCGTCGTTCACAGATACGCAGTATTTT. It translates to CASSLVVASFTDTQYF.